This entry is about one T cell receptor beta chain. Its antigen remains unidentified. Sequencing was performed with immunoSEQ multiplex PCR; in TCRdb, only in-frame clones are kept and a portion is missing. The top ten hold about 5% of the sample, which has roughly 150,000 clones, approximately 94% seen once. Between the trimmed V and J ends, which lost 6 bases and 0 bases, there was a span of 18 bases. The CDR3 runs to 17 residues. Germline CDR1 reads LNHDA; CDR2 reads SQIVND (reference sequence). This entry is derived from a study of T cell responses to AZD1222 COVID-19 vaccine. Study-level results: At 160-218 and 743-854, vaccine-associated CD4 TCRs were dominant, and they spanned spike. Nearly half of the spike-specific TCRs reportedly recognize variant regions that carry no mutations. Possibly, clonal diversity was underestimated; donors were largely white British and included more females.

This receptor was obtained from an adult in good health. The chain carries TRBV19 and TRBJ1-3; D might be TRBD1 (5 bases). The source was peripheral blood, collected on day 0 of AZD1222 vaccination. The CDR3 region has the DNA TGTGCCAGTAGCCCTACCGGGACGGGAGCCTCTGGAAACACCATATATTTT. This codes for CASSPTGTGASGNTIYF.